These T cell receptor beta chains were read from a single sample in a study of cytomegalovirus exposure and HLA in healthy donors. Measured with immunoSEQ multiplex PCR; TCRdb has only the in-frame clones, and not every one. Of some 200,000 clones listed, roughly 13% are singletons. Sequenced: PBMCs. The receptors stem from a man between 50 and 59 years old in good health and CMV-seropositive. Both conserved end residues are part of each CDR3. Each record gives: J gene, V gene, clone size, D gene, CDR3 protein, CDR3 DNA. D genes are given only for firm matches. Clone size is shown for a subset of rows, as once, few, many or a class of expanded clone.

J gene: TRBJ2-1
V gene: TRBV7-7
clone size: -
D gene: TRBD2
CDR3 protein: CASSLGSGGYNEQFF
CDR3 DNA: TGTGCTAGCAGCTTAGGGAGCGGGGGTTACAATGAGCAGTTCTTC

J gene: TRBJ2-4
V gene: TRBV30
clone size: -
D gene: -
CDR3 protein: CAWSVQALAKNIQYF
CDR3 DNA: TGTGCCTGGAGTGTACAGGCGCTAGCCAAAAACATTCAGTACTTC

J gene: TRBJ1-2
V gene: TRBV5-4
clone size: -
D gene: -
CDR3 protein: CASSLDIPGYGYTF
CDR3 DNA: TGTGCCAGCAGCTTGGACATCCCCGGGTATGGCTACACCTTC

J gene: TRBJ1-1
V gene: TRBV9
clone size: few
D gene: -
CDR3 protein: CASSVEWSTEAFF
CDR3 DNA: TGTGCCAGCAGCGTAGAATGGAGCACTGAAGCTTTCTTT

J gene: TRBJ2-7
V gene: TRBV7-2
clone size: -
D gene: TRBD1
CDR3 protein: CASSFIGTGGYEQYF
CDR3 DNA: TGTGCCAGCAGCTTTATCGGGACAGGGGGCTACGAGCAGTACTTC

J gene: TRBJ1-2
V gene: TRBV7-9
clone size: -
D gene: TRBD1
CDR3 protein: CASSSTGLRYTF
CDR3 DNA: TGTGCCAGCAGTTCGACAGGGTTACGCTACACCTTC

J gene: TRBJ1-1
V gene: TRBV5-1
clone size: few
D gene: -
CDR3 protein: CASSSGTLNTEAFF
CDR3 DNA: TGCGCCAGCAGTTCCGGGACATTGAACACTGAAGCTTTCTTT

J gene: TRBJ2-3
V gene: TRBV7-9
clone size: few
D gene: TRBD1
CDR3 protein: CASSPGTASTDTQYF
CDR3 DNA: TGTGCCAGCAGCCCAGGGACAGCGAGCACAGATACGCAGTATTTT

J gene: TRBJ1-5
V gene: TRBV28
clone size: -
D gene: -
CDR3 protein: CASRPLRGSNQPQHF
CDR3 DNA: TGTGCCAGCAGGCCCCTGAGAGGTAGCAATCAGCCCCAGCATTTT

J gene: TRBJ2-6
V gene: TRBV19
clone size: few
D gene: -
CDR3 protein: CASSMAGSGANVLTF
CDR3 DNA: TGTGCCAGTAGTATGGCAGGCTCTGGGGCCAACGTCCTGACTTTC

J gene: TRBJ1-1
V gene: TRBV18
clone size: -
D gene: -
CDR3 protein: CASSNLAGMNTEAFF
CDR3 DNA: TGTGCCAGCTCAAACCTGGCGGGGATGAACACTGAAGCTTTCTTT